This T cell receptor beta chain was captured in a study of T-cell reconstitution after alpha-beta-depleted transplantation in children. Deletions cut 1 base from V and 5 bases from J, with 8 bases between. The CDR3 consists of 13 residues. CDR1 is SGHVS, CDR2 FNYEAQ, per germline. Findings and caveats of the study: Several hundred rapidly expanded clones from non-depleted graft cells reportedly supplied alpha-beta T cells about two months post-transplant. The origin of high day-60 TCRbeta diversity in some patients lay in surviving recipient T cells and thymic progenitors. Fresh T-cell production supplied most of the T-cell counts and diversity seen one year after transplant.

Unique molecular identifiers were incorporated during preparation of the TCRbeta library. TCRdb used MiXCR to reprocess the PCR reads, holding one entry per CDR3 protein. The sample contains roughly 340,000 distinct CDR3 sequences, 15% to 20% of which appear only once. This clonotype was recorded a few times. Its antigen is not identified. The sequencing here drew on PBMCs, mostly from graft donor cells, taken 360 days after TCRalphabeta/CD19-depleted stem cell transplant. The genes are TRBV7-6 and TRBJ2-5; TRBD2 might be the D (5 bases). The source is a male patient between 2 and 15 years old who had a stem cell transplant for acute lymphoblastic leukemia, so the T cells may come from the graft donor. CDR3 loop: CASSLEERETQYF. The CDR3 DNA follows: TGTGCCAGCAGCTTAGAAGAGCGGGAGACCCAGTACTTC. Filled out from reference TRBV7-6 and TRBJ2-5, the complete variable domain reads GAGVSQSPRYKVTKRGQDVALRCDPISGHVSLYWYRQALGQGPEFLTYFNYEAQQDKSGLPNDRFSAERPEGSISTLTIQRTEQRDSAMYRCASSLEERETQYFGPGTRLLVL.